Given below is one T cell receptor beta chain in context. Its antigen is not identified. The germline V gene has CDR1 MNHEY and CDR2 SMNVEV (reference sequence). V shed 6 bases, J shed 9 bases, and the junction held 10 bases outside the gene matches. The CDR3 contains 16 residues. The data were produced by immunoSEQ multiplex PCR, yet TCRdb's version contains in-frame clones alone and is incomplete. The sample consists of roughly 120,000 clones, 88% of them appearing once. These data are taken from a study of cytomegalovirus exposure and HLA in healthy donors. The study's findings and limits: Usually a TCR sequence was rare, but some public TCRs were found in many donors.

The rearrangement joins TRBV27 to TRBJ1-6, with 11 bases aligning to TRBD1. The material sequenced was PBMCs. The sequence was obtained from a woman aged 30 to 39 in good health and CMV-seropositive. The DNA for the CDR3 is TGTGCCAGCAGCCCCACCCCGGGACAGGGGGTTTCACCCCTCCACTTT. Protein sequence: CASSPTPGQGVSPLHF.